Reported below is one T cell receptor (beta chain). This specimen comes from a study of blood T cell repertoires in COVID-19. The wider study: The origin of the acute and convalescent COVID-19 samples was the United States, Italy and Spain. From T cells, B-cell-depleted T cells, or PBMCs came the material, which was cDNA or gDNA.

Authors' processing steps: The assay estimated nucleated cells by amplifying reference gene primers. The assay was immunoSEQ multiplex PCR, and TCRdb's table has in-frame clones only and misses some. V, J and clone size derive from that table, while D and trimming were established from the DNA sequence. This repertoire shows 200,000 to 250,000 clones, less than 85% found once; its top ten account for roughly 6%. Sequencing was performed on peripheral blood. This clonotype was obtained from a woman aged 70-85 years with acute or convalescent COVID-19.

CDR3 sequence reads: CASNLRGEGTDTQYF. In DNA, the CDR3 is TGTGCCAGCAATTTGCGGGGCGAAGGCACAGATACGCAGTATTTT. V and J are TRBV4-2 and TRBJ2-3; a weak D match, TRBD2 (6 bases). CDR3 length: 15 residues. Trimming left V 7 bases short and J 1 base short, with 15 bases between. CDR1 and CDR2 from the germline V gene are LGHNA and YNFKEQ.